What follows are 28 T cell receptor beta chains derived from one specimen sequenced in a study of OX40 agonist ivuxolimab in advanced cancers. Only in-frame clones appear in the TCRdb table, and some are missing; sequencing was by immunoSEQ multiplex PCR. The sample shows tens of thousands of clones, roughly nine tenths of them seen only once. Sequenced material: CD4+ or CD8+ T cells sorted from blood, taken in a trial of the OX40 agonist ivuxolimab. These receptors came from an adult with an advanced solid tumor such as melanoma, head and neck, liver or kidney cancer.

The CDR3 sequence: CASSLPGGTQYF. The CDR3 nucleotides are TGTGCCAGCAGCTTACCAGGCGGGACCCAGTACTTC. The chain joins TRBV7-2 to TRBJ2-5; D unclear. The CDR3 loop spans 12 amino acids. CDR1 is SGHTA and CDR2 is FQGNSA in the germline V gene. Trimming left V 2 bases short and J 7 bases short, with 8 bases between. Together with reference TRBV7-2 and TRBJ2-5, the CDR3 gives the full variable domain: GAGVSQSPSNKVTEKGKDVELRCDPISGHTALYWYRQSLGQGLEFLIYFQGNSAPDKSGLPSDRFSAERTGGSVSTLTIQRTQQEDSAVYLCASSLPGGTQYFGPGTRLLVL.

This clone was seen only a few times. The chain joins TRBV7-8 to TRBJ2-7; D unresolved. The CDR3 contains 14 residues. V was clipped by 0 bases and J by 6 bases, with 12 bases between them. Germline V gives CDR1 SGHVS, CDR2 FQNEAQ. CDR3 loop: CASSLAAPRSEQYF. For the CDR3, the DNA is TGTGCCAGCAGCTTAGCCGCCCCCCGCTCCGAGCAGTACTTC.

As to this clone: The sample contains more than one DNA sequence encoding this CDR3. This chain connects TRBV5-5 to TRBJ2-3, with D maybe TRBD1 (6 bases). This CDR3 is built from 13 residues. CDR1 and CDR2 (germline): SGHKS, YYEKEE (reference sequence). The V gene lost 1 base and the J gene lost 4 bases, with 7 bases spanning the gap. The CDR3 is CASSLQGSDTQYF. The CDR3 nucleotides are TGTGCCAGCAGCTTGCAGGGGTCAGATACGCAGTATTTT.

The V and J genes are TRBV12-1 and TRBJ1-4. TRBV12-1 is assigned pseudogene status. The CDR3 runs to 15 residues. The CDR3 region is CASINFGPRREKLFF. DNA for the CDR3: TGTGCCAGCATCAACTTCGGGCCCAGGCGTGAAAAACTGTTTTTT.

V and J are TRBV7-9 and TRBJ2-2; D ambiguous. Between the trimmed V and J ends, which lost 2 bases and 5 bases, there was a span of 21 bases. Germline CDR1 and CDR2: SEHNR and FQNEAQ (reference sequence). CDR3 length: 18 residues. The CDR3 nucleotides are TGTGCCAGCAGCTTAATCATGTCTAGTCTGTGGGAAACCGGGGAGCTGTTTTTT. Translating it yields CASSLIMSSLWETGELFF.

Here the CDR3 reads CASSVADSNYGYTF. Here the CDR3 DNA reads TGCGCCAGCAGCGTTGCCGACAGTAACTATGGCTACACCTTC. The rearrangement joins TRBV5-1 to TRBJ1-2, with a weak D call TRBD1 (5 bases). V lost 4 bases, J lost 1 base, and 11 bases lay in between. Germline CDR1 and CDR2: SGHRS and YFSETQ. The CDR3 has 14 amino acids.

This clone was seen a handful of times. The chain recombines TRBV19 with TRBJ2-4; D not certain. The CDR3 consists of 14 residues. The germline V and J ends were trimmed by 0 bases and 9 bases, with 12 bases remaining between them. The germline V gene encodes CDR1 LNHDA and CDR2 SQIVND (reference sequence). Here the CDR3 reads CASSIDGRRGIQYF. Here the CDR3 DNA reads TGTGCCAGTAGTATAGATGGGCGCCGCGGCATTCAGTACTTC.

The chain recombines TRBV10-1 with TRBJ2-1; no firm D call. The CDR3 sequence is 13 residues long. The germline CDR1 and CDR2 sequences are WNHNN and SYGVQD (reference sequence). V gave up 4 bases and J gave up 7 bases, with 11 bases separating them. The CDR3 region is CASSAPAGNEQFF. CDR3 sequence (DNA): TGCGCCAGCAGTGCGCCGGCCGGGAATGAGCAGTTCTTC.

This rearrangement joins TRBV19 to TRBJ2-7; 9 nucleotides line up with TRBD2. V lost 1 base to trimming and J lost 0 bases; unmatched junction nucleotides: 4. This CDR3 spans 16 amino acids. Germline CDR1 LNHDA, CDR2 SQIVND (reference sequence). CDR3 nucleotide sequence: TGTGCCAGTAGTATAGCGGCTAGCGGGAACTCCTACGAGCAGTACTTC. Translated: CASSIAASGNSYEQYF.

This clone was detected once. The genes are TRBV7-2 and TRBJ1-5; D ambiguous. Germline V CDR1 and CDR2: SGHTA, FQGNSA. V was pared by 7 bases and J by 2 bases, with 12 bases between. This CDR3 has 14 residues. CDR3: CASTLVGGNQPQHF. In DNA form, the CDR3 reads TGTGCCAGCACCCTAGTTGGGGGCAATCAGCCCCAGCATTTT.

CDR3 bases: TGTGCCAGCAGCTTAGAAGGGGAAGGTTCACCCCTCCACTTT. This gives the protein CASSLEGEGSPLHF. The chain recombines TRBV7-9 with TRBJ1-6, with D possibly matching TRBD1 (5 bases). CDR1 and CDR2 from the germline V gene are SEHNR and FQNEAQ (reference sequence). V lost 1 base and J lost 9, with 10 bases in between. The CDR3 has 14 amino acids.

The rearrangement joins TRBV11-2 to TRBJ1-2; 10 positions match TRBD1. Per the germline V gene, CDR1 is SGHAT and CDR2 is FQNNGV. The CDR3 loop spans 12 amino acids. Trimming removed 5 bases from V and 14 bases from J; junction bases left unmatched: 8. The CDR3 nucleotides are TGTGCCAGCAGCATTAGACAGGGGGCGCATACCTTC. Protein: CASSIRQGAHTF. Drawing the rest from reference TRBV11-2 and TRBJ1-2, the complete variable domain is EAGVAQSPRYKIIEKRQSVAFWCNPISGHATLYWYQQILGQGPKLLIQFQNNGVVDDSQLPKDRFSAERLKGVDSTLKIQPAKLEDSAVYLCASSIRQGAHTFGSGTRLTVV.

In its sample, this clone was seen once. The chain couples TRBV29-1 to TRBJ1-5; D is undetermined. This CDR3 comprises 15 residues. Trimming pared 6 bases from V and 2 bases from J, leaving 17 bases between. Germline V CDR1 and CDR2: SQVTM, ANQGSEA. For the CDR3, the DNA is TGCAGCGTGGCGGACGGTCTATTTGGCAATCAGCCCCAGCATTTT. Its translation: CSVADGLFGNQPQHF.

The chain has TRBV2 and TRBJ2-1, with 12 bases fitting TRBD1. V was clipped by 6 bases and J by 15 bases; unmatched bases: 15. Germline CDR1 and CDR2: SNHLY and FYNNEI. This CDR3 spans 15 amino acids. CDR3 region: CASRPLRDRGRSPFF. The CDR3, as DNA: TGTGCCAGCAGACCCCTCCGGGACAGGGGGCGGTCGCCGTTCTTC.

V usage is TRBV6-5 and J usage is TRBJ1-4; D might be TRBD1 (5 bases). Between the trimmed V and J ends, which lost 0 bases and 4 bases, there was a span of 12 bases. CDR1 is MNHEY and CDR2 is SVGAGI in the germline V gene. This CDR3 spans 16 amino acids. The CDR3 region has the DNA TGTGCCAGCAGTTACTCGGGTGCAGGGCGTAATGAAAAACTGTTTTTT. Its translation: CASSYSGAGRNEKLFF.

The chain has TRBV10-2 and TRBJ1-1; 7 bases map to TRBD1. The ends lost 1 base at V and 1 base at J; junction bases unmatched: 6. The CDR3 sequence is 16 residues long. Germline V gene lookup returns CDR1 WSHSY and CDR2 SAAADI. The CDR3 DNA sequence: TGCGCCAGCAGTGAGTTGCCCTGGACAGGGAACACTGAAGCTTTCTTT. This gives the protein CASSELPWTGNTEAFF.

The gene calls are TRBV29-1 and TRBJ1-1, with 7 bases lining up with TRBD1. In germline, CDR1 is SQVTM, CDR2 ANQGSEA. V shed 4 bases, J shed 6 bases, and the junction held 14 bases outside the gene matches. The CDR3 contains 15 residues. CDR3 residues: CSVGGDRVHRSEAFF. DNA of the CDR3: TGCAGCGTTGGGGGTGACAGGGTACACCGGTCTGAAGCTTTCTTT.

The chain has TRBV6-5 and TRBJ1-5, with TRBD1 matching 12 bases. Germline V gene data show CDR1 as MNHEY and CDR2 as SVGAGI. The J segment lost 6 bases and the V segment lost 6 bases, leaving 6 bases of the junction unmatched. The CDR3 contains 15 residues. CDR3 sequence reads: CASRAGTGGRQPQHF. In nucleotides, the CDR3 is TGTGCCAGCAGGGCCGGGACAGGGGGCCGTCAGCCCCAGCATTTT.

This clone was counted once. This chain joins TRBV5-6 and TRBJ1-4, with D maybe TRBD1 (5 bases). Deletions cut 5 bases from V and 8 bases from J, with 22 bases between. Germline loops: CDR1 SGHDT, CDR2 YYEEEE. This CDR3 has 16 amino acids. This CDR3 is CASSYAGTPTREKLFF. The DNA of the CDR3 is TGTGCCAGCAGTTACGCCGGGACCCCAACCCGGGAAAAACTGTTTTTT.

This chain links TRBV5-1 with TRBJ1-2, with D possibly being TRBD1 (5 bases). CDR1 and CDR2 from the germline V gene are SGHRS and YFSETQ. This CDR3 contains 18 residues. With 1 base removed from V and 0 bases from J, the gap between germline ends came to 19 bases. The CDR3 region has the DNA TGCGCCAGCAGCTTGTTTACAGGACGGACGAGCGCTAACTATGGCTACACCTTC. Its protein product is CASSLFTGRTSANYGYTF.

This chain connects TRBV11-2 to TRBJ2-6, with D unclear. Per germline, CDR1 SGHAT and CDR2 FQNNGV. This CDR3 contains 18 residues. V lost 5 bases to trimming and J lost 0 bases, with 17 bases between them. The CDR3 sequence: CASSRRPGKSSGANVLTF. The CDR3 nucleotides read TGTGCCAGCAGCCGAAGACCGGGCAAAAGCTCTGGGGCCAACGTCCTGACTTTC.

The chain couples TRBV30 to TRBJ1-6; D call uncertain. Germline V gives CDR1 GTSNPN, CDR2 SVGIG (reference sequence). The CDR3 spans 14 residues. V lost 0 bases, J lost 2 bases, and 5 bases lay in between. The CDR3 sequence is CAWSVHTYNSPLHF. The CDR3 DNA reads as TGTGCCTGGAGTGTACATACCTATAATTCACCCCTCCACTTT.

The rearrangement joins TRBV30 to TRBJ1-5; no clear D gene. The germline CDR1 and CDR2 sequences are GTSNPN and SVGIG (reference sequence). This CDR3 spans 15 amino acids. The ends were cut back, 2 bases at V and 7 bases at J, with 18 bases in the middle. CDR3 residues: CAWSHTRQAGQPQHF. The CDR3 nucleotides are TGTGCCTGGAGTCACACCCGCCAAGCCGGACAGCCCCAGCATTTT.

This rearrangement joins TRBV19 to TRBJ1-2, with D unclear. CDR1 and CDR2 (germline): LNHDA, SQIVND (reference sequence). Trimming pared 2 bases from V and 6 bases from J, leaving 13 bases between. The CDR3 is 14 residues long. CDR3 amino acids: CASSISGRRDGYTF. The CDR3 DNA reads as TGTGCCAGTAGTATATCCGGACGGCGCGATGGCTACACCTTC.

The sample holds one count of this clone. The chain carries TRBV28 and TRBJ2-7; D is unclear. The CDR3 contains 14 residues. V lost 2 bases and J 3 bases, leaving 11 bases between the germline ends. CDR1 and CDR2 (germline): MDHEN, SYDVKM. CDR3 loop: CASSLERSDYEQYF. The CDR3 DNA sequence: TGTGCCAGCAGTTTAGAGAGATCGGACTACGAGCAGTACTTC.

With regard to this clone: Other DNA sequences in this specimen translate into the identical CDR3. The chain is built from TRBV5-4 and TRBJ1-2, with D perhaps TRBD1 (6 bases). The CDR3 has 13 amino acids. Germline V CDR1 and CDR2: SGHNT, YYREEE (reference sequence). Trimming pared 3 bases from V and 0 bases from J, leaving 6 bases between. The CDR3 loop is CASSWDTNYGYTF. The CDR3 nucleotides read TGTGCCAGCAGCTGGGACACTAACTATGGCTACACCTTC.

This clone was counted a single time. This chain links TRBV30 with TRBJ1-2; perhaps TRBD1 as D (6 bases). The V end was cut by 4 bases, the J end by 7 bases, with 19 bases between. CDR1 and CDR2 (germline): GTSNPN, SVGIG (reference sequence). The CDR3 is 14 amino acids. The CDR3 loop reads CAWMNPTGIIGYTF. CDR3 DNA: TGTGCCTGGATGAACCCCACAGGGATAATTGGCTACACCTTC.

This clone has only one observation. The genes are TRBV7-2 and TRBJ2-5, with a tentative D call TRBD1 (6 bases). The germline V gene encodes CDR1 SGHTA and CDR2 FQGNSA. This CDR3 has 13 amino acids. The germline V and J ends were trimmed by 5 bases and 5 bases, with 12 bases remaining between them. The CDR3 region is CASSHRVDETQYF. The CDR3 DNA reads TGTGCCAGCAGCCACAGGGTTGATGAGACCCAGTACTTC. Full variable domain (remainder filled in from reference TRBV7-2 and TRBJ2-5): GAGVSQSPSNKVTEKGKDVELRCDPISGHTALYWYRQSLGQGLEFLIYFQGNSAPDKSGLPSDRFSAERTGGSVSTLTIQRTQQEDSAVYLCASSHRVDETQYFGPGTRLLVL.